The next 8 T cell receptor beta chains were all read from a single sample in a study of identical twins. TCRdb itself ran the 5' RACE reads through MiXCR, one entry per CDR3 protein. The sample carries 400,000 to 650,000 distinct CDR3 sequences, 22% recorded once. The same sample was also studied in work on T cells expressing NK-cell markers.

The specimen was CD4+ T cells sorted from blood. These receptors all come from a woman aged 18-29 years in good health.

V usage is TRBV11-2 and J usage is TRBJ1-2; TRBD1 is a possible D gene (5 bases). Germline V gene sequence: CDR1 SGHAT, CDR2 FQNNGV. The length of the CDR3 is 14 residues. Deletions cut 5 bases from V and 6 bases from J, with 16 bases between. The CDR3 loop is CASSPSRGVNGYTF. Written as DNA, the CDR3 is TGTGCCAGCAGCCCGTCCCGGGGGGTGAATGGCTACACCTTC. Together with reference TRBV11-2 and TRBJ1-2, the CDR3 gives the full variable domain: EAGVAQSPRYKIIEKRQSVAFWCNPISGHATLYWYQQILGQGPKLLIQFQNNGVVDDSQLPKDRFSAERLKGVDSTLKIQPAKLEDSAVYLCASSPSRGVNGYTFGSGTRLTVV.

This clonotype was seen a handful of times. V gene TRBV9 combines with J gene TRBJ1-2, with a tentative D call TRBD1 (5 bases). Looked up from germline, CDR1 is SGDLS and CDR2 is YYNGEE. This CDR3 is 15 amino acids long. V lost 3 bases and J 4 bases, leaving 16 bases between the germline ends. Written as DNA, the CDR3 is TGTGCCAGCAGCGGAGGGAGCGGGGCTCCCTATGGCTACACCTTC. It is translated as CASSGGSGAPYGYTF.

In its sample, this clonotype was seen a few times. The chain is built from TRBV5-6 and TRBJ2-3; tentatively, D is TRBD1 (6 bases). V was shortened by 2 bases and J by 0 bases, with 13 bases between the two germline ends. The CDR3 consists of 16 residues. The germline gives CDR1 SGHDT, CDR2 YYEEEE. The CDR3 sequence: CASSLGHRASTDTQYF. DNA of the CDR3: TGTGCCAGCAGCTTAGGTCACAGGGCCAGCACAGATACGCAGTATTTT.

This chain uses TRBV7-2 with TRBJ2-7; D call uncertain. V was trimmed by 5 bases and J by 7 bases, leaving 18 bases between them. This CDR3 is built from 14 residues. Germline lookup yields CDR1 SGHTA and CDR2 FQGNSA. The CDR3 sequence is CASSQMIALGEQYF. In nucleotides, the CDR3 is TGTGCCAGCAGCCAAATGATAGCCCTAGGGGAGCAGTACTTC. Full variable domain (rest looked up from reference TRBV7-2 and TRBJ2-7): GAGVSQSPSNKVTEKGKDVELRCDPISGHTALYWYRQSLGQGLEFLIYFQGNSAPDKSGLPSDRFSAERTGGSVSTLTIQRTQQEDSAVYLCASSQMIALGEQYFGPGTRLTVT.

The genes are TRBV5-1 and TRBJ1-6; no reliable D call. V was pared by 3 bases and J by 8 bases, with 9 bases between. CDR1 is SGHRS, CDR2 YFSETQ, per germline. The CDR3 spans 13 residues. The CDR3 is CASSYEEYSPLHF. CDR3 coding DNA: TGCGCCAGCAGCTACGAAGAGTATTCACCCCTCCACTTT.

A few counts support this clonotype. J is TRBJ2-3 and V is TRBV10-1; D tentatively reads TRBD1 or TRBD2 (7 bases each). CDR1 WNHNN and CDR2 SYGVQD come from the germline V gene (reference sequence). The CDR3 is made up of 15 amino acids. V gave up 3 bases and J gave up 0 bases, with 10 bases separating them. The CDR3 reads CASSEAGQSTDTQYF. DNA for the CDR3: TGCGCCAGCAGTGAAGCGGGACAGAGCACAGATACGCAGTATTTT.

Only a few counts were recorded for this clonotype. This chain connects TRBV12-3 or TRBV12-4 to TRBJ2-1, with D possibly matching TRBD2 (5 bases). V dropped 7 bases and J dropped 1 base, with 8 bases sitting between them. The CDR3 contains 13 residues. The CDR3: CASKLGSYNEQFF. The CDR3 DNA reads TGTGCCAGCAAACTAGGATCCTACAATGAGCAGTTCTTC.

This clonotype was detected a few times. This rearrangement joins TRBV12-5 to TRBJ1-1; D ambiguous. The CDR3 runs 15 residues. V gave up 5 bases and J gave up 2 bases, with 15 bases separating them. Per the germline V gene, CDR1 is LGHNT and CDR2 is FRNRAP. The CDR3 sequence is CASGTYRTGNTEAFF. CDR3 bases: TGTGCTAGTGGTACCTACCGGACGGGAAACACTGAAGCTTTCTTT.